The rows below give T cell receptor beta chains drawn from one sample of a study of blood T cell repertoires in COVID-19. Sequenced by immunoSEQ multiplex PCR; TCRdb stores in-frame clones only, minus some. Among about 150,000 clones listed, around four fifths were seen once. The sequenced sample was peripheral blood. The receptors were gathered from a human donor in a cohort sampled during active COVID-19. Both conserved end residues are trimmed from each CDR3. Clone size is shown for a subset of rows, as once, few, many or a class of expanded clone.

>TRBJ1-2|12|TRBV10-1|once
ASSESRDQVGYT
>TRBJ1-5|11|TRBV6-4|.
ASSERPDRPQH
>TRBJ2-7|13|TRBV24-1|.
AAIGPDRPTYEQY
>TRBJ2-1|14|TRBV7-3|.
ASSLIGGSSYNEQF
>TRBJ1-6|11|TRBV27|.
ASSPQGRSPLH
>TRBJ2-1|10|TRBV18|.
ASSSRVGEQF
>TRBJ2-1|13|TRBV7-2|.
ASSSSNRIYNEQF
>TRBJ1-6|16|TRBV10-3|once
AISEARNTGDLNSPLH
>TRBJ1-1|11|TRBV12-3/TRBV12-4|.
AIYSGAYTEAF
>TRBJ1-1|13|TRBV7-9|.
ASSYLGAGRTEAF
>TRBJ1-2|11|TRBV28|.
ASSSDRRRGYT
>TRBJ1-4|17|TRBV6-6|few
ASSQIRRGRGATNEKLF